The 13 T cell receptor beta chains listed next were all sequenced from one sample in a study of blood T cell repertoires in COVID-19. Measured with immunoSEQ multiplex PCR; TCRdb has only the in-frame clones, and not every one. The sample yields 75,000 or so clones, around 83% seen once. The material sequenced was peripheral blood. The receptor source for this set is a woman in her 70s with acute or convalescent COVID-19.

The V and J genes are TRBV4-2 and TRBJ2-1, with D perhaps matching TRBD1 (5 bases). Per the germline V gene, CDR1 is LGHNA and CDR2 is YNFKEQ. The CDR3 is 19 amino acids. Between the trimmed V and J ends, which lost 0 bases and 8 bases, there was a span of 26 bases. The CDR3 coding sequence is TGTGCCAGCAGCCAAGAAGGCTTCATAGGTCCAGGGCAGTCAGATGAGCAGTTCTTC. As protein: CASSQEGFIGPGQSDEQFF.

The chain carries TRBV4-1 and TRBJ2-7; 12 nucleotides agree with TRBD2. The V and J ends lost 5 bases and 3 bases, in that order; junction bases with no gene match: 5. The CDR3 totals 15 residues. Germline V gene data show CDR1 as MGHRA and CDR2 as YSYEKL. Here the CDR3 DNA reads TGCGCCAGCAGCTCATGGACTAGCGGGAACTACGAGCAGTACTTC. Translating it yields CASSSWTSGNYEQYF.

The V gene is TRBV7-6, the J gene TRBJ1-1; TRBD1 might be the D (5 bases). V dropped 1 base and J dropped 4 bases, with 16 bases sitting between them. The CDR3 totals 16 residues. From germline, CDR1 is SGHVS and CDR2 FNYEAQ. The CDR3 region has the DNA TGTGCCAGCAGCTTAGGGCGGATGGTAAGGGGCACTGAAGCTTTCTTT. Translation: CASSLGRMVRGTEAFF.

A word on this clone: This same CDR3 is encoded by further DNA sequences in the sample. The CDR3 reads CAWSAGTGNEKLFF. CDR3 DNA sequence: TGTGCCTGGAGCGCTGGGACAGGGAATGAAAAACTGTTTTTT. The V gene is TRBV30, the J gene TRBJ1-4, with TRBD1 matching 9 bases. Germline loops: CDR1 GTSNPN, CDR2 SVGIG (reference sequence). CDR3 length equals 14 residues. After removal of 3 bases from V and 5 bases from J, the junction contained 4 bases not matched to a gene.

This chain connects TRBV3-1 (or the pseudogene TRBV3-2) to TRBJ1-2; D not certain. CDR3 length: 13 amino acids. Germline V gene lookup returns CDR1 LGHDT and CDR2 YNNKEL (reference sequence). The V end lost 2 bases, the J end lost 8 bases, and 12 bases lay between the germline ends. The CDR3 nucleotides are TGTGCCAGCAGCCAATCCGGGGAGCGGGGCTACACCTTC. It yields the protein CASSQSGERGYTF.

This clone was seen ten or more times. The chain couples TRBV5-1 to TRBJ2-6; weak D call: TRBD1 (7 bases). This CDR3 spans 17 amino acids. The V gene's germline CDR1 is SGHRS and CDR2 YFSETQ. V lost 4 bases, J lost 0 bases, and 14 bases lay in between. The DNA for the CDR3 is TGCGCCAGCAGCCTTGCGGGACAGTCCTCTGGGGCCAACGTCCTGACTTTC. Translation gives CASSLAGQSSGANVLTF.

V and J are TRBV7-9 and TRBJ1-4; D gene uncertain. Per germline, CDR1 SEHNR and CDR2 FQNEAQ (reference sequence). The V end was cut by 5 bases, the J end by 0 bases, with 13 bases between. This CDR3 is 16 amino acids long. CDR3 sequence reads: CASSHDPSATNEKLFF. DNA of the CDR3: TGTGCCAGCAGCCACGATCCCAGTGCAACTAATGAAAAACTGTTTTTT.

The chain employs TRBV9 and TRBJ2-3, with 11 positions matching TRBD2. The germline V gene has CDR1 SGDLS and CDR2 YYNGEE. Trimming cost V 4 bases and J 2 bases; bases outside gene matches: 6. The CDR3 is 16 residues long. The CDR3 spells CASSPGTSGVTDTQYF. The CDR3 nucleotides read TGTGCCAGCAGCCCCGGGACTAGCGGAGTCACAGATACGCAGTATTTT.

This clone has a handful of counts. The chain couples TRBV29-1 to TRBJ1-6; no clear D. Trimming left V 4 bases short and J 9 bases short, with 16 bases between. The CDR3 totals 14 residues. Germline V gene data show CDR1 as SQVTM and CDR2 as ANQGSEA. This CDR3 reads CSVASPGEGSPLHF. DNA for the CDR3: TGCAGCGTTGCTTCGCCCGGGGAGGGTTCACCCCTCCACTTT.

This clone was observed a handful of times. The V call is TRBV7-3, the J call TRBJ2-2, with TRBD2 matching over 10 bases. V trimming: 0 bases; J trimming: 3 bases; junction bases outside the gene matches: 4. Germline V CDR1 and CDR2: SGHTA, FQGTGA. This CDR3 has 17 amino acids. CDR3 DNA: TGTGCCAGCAGCTTAACGGCTAGCGGGAGATACACCGGGGAGCTGTTTTTT. This translates into CASSLTASGRYTGELFF.

This clone was observed many times. Other DNA sequences in the same sample also yield this CDR3. The chain has TRBV19 and TRBJ1-5; no clear D. The germline CDR1 and CDR2 sequences are LNHDA and SQIVND (reference sequence). This CDR3 is 13 amino acids long. V was clipped by 4 bases and J by 4 bases, with 8 bases between them. The CDR3 sequence is CASSTTKNQPQHF. In DNA, the CDR3 is TGTGCCAGTAGTACGACTAAAAATCAGCCCCAGCATTTT. The full variable domain, with the rest looked up from reference TRBV19 and TRBJ1-5, is DGGITQSPKYLFRKEGQNVTLSCEQNLNHDAMYWYRQDPGQGLRLIYYSQIVNDFQKGDIAEGYSVSREKKESFPLTVTSAQKNPTAFYLCASSTTKNQPQHFGDGTRLSIL.

J is TRBJ1-6 and V is TRBV5-1; 7 nucleotides align to TRBD1. The trim removed 4 bases at V and 7 bases at J, leaving 8 bases unmatched. Looked up from germline, CDR1 is SGHRS and CDR2 is YFSETQ. CDR3 length equals 15 residues. Written as DNA, the CDR3 is TGCGCCAGCAGCCTGGCAGGGACAGCCAATTCACCCCTCCACTTT. Protein sequence: CASSLAGTANSPLHF. The full variable domain, completed using reference TRBV5-1 and TRBJ1-6, is KAGVTQTPRYLIKTRGQQVTLSCSPISGHRSVSWYQQTPGQGLQFLFEYFSETQRNKGNFPGRFSGRQFSNSRSEMNVSTLELGDSALYLCASSLAGTANSPLHFGNGTRLTVT.

The rearrangement uses TRBV19 and TRBJ2-1; D gene uncertain. Germline CDR1 and CDR2: LNHDA and SQIVND (reference sequence). The CDR3 has 14 amino acids. Trimming left V 7 bases short and J 2 bases short, with 12 bases between. The CDR3: CASKRDPTYNEQFF. The CDR3 DNA is TGTGCCAGTAAGCGAGACCCAACCTACAATGAGCAGTTCTTC.